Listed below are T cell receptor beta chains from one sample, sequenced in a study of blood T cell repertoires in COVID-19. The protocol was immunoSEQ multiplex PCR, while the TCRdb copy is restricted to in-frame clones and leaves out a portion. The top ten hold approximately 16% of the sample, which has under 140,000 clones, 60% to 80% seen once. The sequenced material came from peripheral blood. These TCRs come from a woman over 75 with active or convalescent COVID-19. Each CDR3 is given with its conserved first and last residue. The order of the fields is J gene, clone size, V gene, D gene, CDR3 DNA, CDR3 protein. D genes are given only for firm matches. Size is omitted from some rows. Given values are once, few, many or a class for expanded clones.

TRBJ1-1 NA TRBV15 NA TGTGCCACCAGCAGAGGGGCATCGACAGGTGAGGAAGCTTTCTTT CATSRGASTGEEAFF
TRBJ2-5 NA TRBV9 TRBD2 TGTGCCAGCAGCTCGGGACTAGCGGGAGAGACCCAGTACTTC CASSSGLAGETQYF
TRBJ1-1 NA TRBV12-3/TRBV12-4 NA TGTGCCAGCAGCACCCGGGTGAACACTGAAGCTTTCTTT CASSTRVNTEAFF
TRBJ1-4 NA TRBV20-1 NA TGCAGTGCTAGTGTTGAATTAGGAGCCGGTGAAAAACTGTTTTTT CSASVELGAGEKLFF
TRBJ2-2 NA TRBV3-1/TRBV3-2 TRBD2 TGTGCCAGCAGCCTCCGAGTGGGACTAGTCGCCGGGGAGCTGTTTTTT CASSLRVGLVAGELFF
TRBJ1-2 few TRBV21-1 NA TGTGCCAGCAGACTCTATGGCTACACCTTC CASRLYGYTF
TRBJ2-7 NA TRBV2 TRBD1 TGTGCCAGCAGAGGGGACAGGGGGCGGGCGGGCACAACCTACGAGCAGTACTTC CASRGDRGRAGTTYEQYF
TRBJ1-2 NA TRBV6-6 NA TGTGCCAGCAGTTCGGATGGGGGCCGGGGCTATGGCTACACCTTC CASSSDGGRGYGYTF
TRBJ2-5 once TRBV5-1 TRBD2 TGCGCCAGCAGCCACGGGACTAGTCAAGAGACCCAGTACTTC CASSHGTSQETQYF
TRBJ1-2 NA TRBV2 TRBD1 TGTGCCAGCATCCGACTCCGGGACAGGGCCAAAGATGGCTACACCTTC CASIRLRDRAKDGYTF
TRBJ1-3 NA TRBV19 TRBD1 TGTGCCAGTAGTACTACAGGGGCTGGAAACACCATATATTTT CASSTTGAGNTIYF
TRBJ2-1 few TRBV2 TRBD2 TGTGCCAGCAGGGGTAGCGGGAGGGGCAATGAGCAGTTCTTC CASRGSGRGNEQFF
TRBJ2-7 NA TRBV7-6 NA TGTGCCAGCAGCTTAGAATCAGGGTTGACCTACGAGCAGTACTTC CASSLESGLTYEQYF
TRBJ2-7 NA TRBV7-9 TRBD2 TGTGCCAGCAGCTCGGGAGGGCGGGAGATGCAGTACTTC CASSSGGREMQYF
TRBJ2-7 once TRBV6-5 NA TGTGCCAGCAGTTACGGGTACAGCAACTACGAGCAGTACTTC CASSYGYSNYEQYF
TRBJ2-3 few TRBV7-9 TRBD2 TGTGCCAGCTCAGCGACTAGCGGGCTTAGTAGCACAGATACGCAGTATTTT CASSATSGLSSTDTQYF
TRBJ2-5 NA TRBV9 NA TGTGCCAGCAGCGTAGTCGAAGGGGTTGGCGAGACCCAGTACTTC CASSVVEGVGETQYF
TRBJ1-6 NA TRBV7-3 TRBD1 TGTGCCAGCAGCCCTGGGACAGAGAGCGCACCCCTCCACTTT CASSPGTESAPLHF
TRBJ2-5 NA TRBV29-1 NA TGCAGCGTTGAGGGTTGGGACAACCAAGAGACCCAGTACTTC CSVEGWDNQETQYF
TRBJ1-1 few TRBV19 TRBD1 TGTGCCAGTAGTATAGCAGGGGGTCCCATGAACACTGAAGCTTTCTTT CASSIAGGPMNTEAFF
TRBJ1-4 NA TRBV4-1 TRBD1 TGCGCCAGCAGCCTGGGGCGGGCAGGGGGCAATGAAAAACTGTTTTTT CASSLGRAGGNEKLFF
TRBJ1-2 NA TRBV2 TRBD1 TGTGCCAGCAGTGACCCACGAGGAACCGGGACAGGGATAGGAGGCTACACCTTC CASSDPRGTGTGIGGYTF
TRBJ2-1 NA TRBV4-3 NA TGCGCCAGCAGCCAAGATAGTGTTGGAGGGGGCATCTACGATGAGCAGTTCTTC CASSQDSVGGGIYDEQFF
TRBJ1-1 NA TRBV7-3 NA TGTGCCAGCAGCTTAATCCCCCTCGGGGGTCGGGGCCTTGCGACTGAAGCTTTCTTT CASSLIPLGGRGLATEAFF
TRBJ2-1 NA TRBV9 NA TGTGCCAGCAGCGTAGTTTTCGGGAGTGCAAATGAGCAGTTCTTC CASSVVFGSANEQFF
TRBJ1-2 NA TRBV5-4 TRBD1 TGTGCCAGCAGCTCGGGGACAGGGGGGAACTATGGCTACACCTTC CASSSGTGGNYGYTF
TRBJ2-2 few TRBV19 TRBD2 TGTGCCAGTATCGGGCGGGGGGGCGCCGACACCGGGGAGCTGTTTTTT CASIGRGGADTGELFF
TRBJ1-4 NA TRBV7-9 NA TGTGCCAGCAACCCGGGGGAGACACAGCCTAATGAAAAACTGTTTTTT CASNPGETQPNEKLFF
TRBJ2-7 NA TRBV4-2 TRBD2 TGTGCCAGCAGCCAGTTTAGCGGGAGACCTCGGGCGAAGTACGAGCAGTACTTC CASSQFSGRPRAKYEQYF